These 18 T cell receptor beta chains were all obtained from the same sample, sequenced in a study of cytomegalovirus exposure and HLA in healthy donors. Researchers ran the PCR with 60 Vbeta and 13 Jbeta primers. The repertoire was sequenced with immunoSEQ multiplex PCR; TCRdb's copy has only in-frame clones and lacks some. The sample carries 60,000 to 95,000 clones, 75% to 85% recorded once. What was sequenced was PBMCs. These receptors all stem from a man between 65 and 80 years old in good health and CMV-seropositive.

On this clone: Other DNA sequences in the same sample also yield this CDR3. The rearrangement uses TRBV4-2 and TRBJ1-6; D is possibly TRBD1 (6 bases). V dropped 0 bases and J dropped 9 bases, with 12 bases sitting between them. Germline V gene sequence: CDR1 LGHNA, CDR2 YNFKEQ. The CDR3 extends over 15 amino acids. CDR3 amino acids: CASSQEHRVGSPLHF. DNA for the CDR3: TGTGCCAGCAGCCAAGAGCACAGGGTCGGTTCACCCCTCCACTTT.

There are a few counts of this clone. The rearrangement links TRBV6-1 to TRBJ2-1; TRBD1 matches at 10 bases. This CDR3 contains 15 residues. CDR1 is MNHNS and CDR2 is SASEGT in the germline V gene. The V and J ends lost 4 bases and 7 bases, in that order; junction bases with no gene match: 7. CDR3 DNA sequence: TGTGCCAGCAGTGCTGAGACAGGGGGCAGGAATGAGCAGTTCTTC. This translates into CASSAETGGRNEQFF.

The rearrangement joins TRBV30 to TRBJ1-4, with 8 bases identical to TRBD1. The CDR3 is made up of 14 amino acids. Germline assignment: CDR1 GTSNPN and CDR2 SVGIG (reference sequence). The V and J ends lost 0 bases and 5 bases, in that order; junction bases with no gene match: 2. The DNA of the CDR3 is TGTGCCTGGAGTGTCGGGACAGGAAATGAAAAACTGTTTTTT. Translating it yields CAWSVGTGNEKLFF.

The chain links TRBV5-4 to TRBJ2-7; 14 bases are shared with TRBD2. The CDR3 has 20 amino acids. CDR1 and CDR2 from the germline V gene are SGHNT and YYREEE (reference sequence). The ends lost 4 bases at V and 4 bases at J; junction bases unmatched: 19. The CDR3, as DNA: TGTGCCAGCAGCCCCTTGGGAGGGACTAGCGGGAGTCCGGTTGGGTACGAGCAGTACTTC. Its translation is CASSPLGGTSGSPVGYEQYF.

V gene TRBV7-9 combines with J gene TRBJ1-1; no clear D gene. V gave up 0 bases and J gave up 4 bases, with 9 bases separating them. The CDR3 is made up of 14 amino acids. Per the germline V gene, CDR1 is SEHNR and CDR2 is FQNEAQ (reference sequence). The CDR3: CASSLASPRTEAFF. CDR3 bases: TGTGCCAGCAGCTTAGCAAGTCCGCGCACTGAAGCTTTCTTT.

This chain links TRBV7-9 with TRBJ2-7; tentatively, D is TRBD2 (5 bases). CDR1 and CDR2 from the germline V gene are SEHNR and FQNEAQ (reference sequence). Trimming removed 5 bases from V and 6 bases from J, with 20 bases in between. There are 15 residues in the CDR3. The CDR3 coding sequence is TGTGCCAGCAGCCAAGATTGGGCGGGTGGGAGCGAGCAGTACTTC. This gives the protein CASSQDWAGGSEQYF.

This chain links TRBV4-1 with TRBJ1-1; 8 bases are shared with TRBD1. Trimming at V came to 3 bases and at J to 2 bases, leaving 11 bases not matched to a gene. CDR1 is MGHRA and CDR2 is YSYEKL in the germline V gene. CDR3 length: 17 residues. CDR3 region: CASSHPRSGTGNTEAFF. Here the CDR3 DNA reads TGCGCCAGCAGCCATCCCCGCTCCGGGACAGGTAACACTGAAGCTTTCTTT.

To note about this clone: The same CDR3 is also encoded by other DNA sequences in this sample. The chain links TRBV10-3 to TRBJ2-3, with a weak D call TRBD2 (6 bases). CDR3 length: 14 residues. V was trimmed by 6 bases and J by 1 base, leaving 11 bases between them. Looked up from germline, CDR1 is ENHRY and CDR2 is SYGVKD. The CDR3 nucleotides are TGTGCCATCAGCGGGACTGGGGGCACAGATACGCAGTATTTT. Amino acids: CAISGTGGTDTQYF.

The rearrangement uses TRBV6-1 and TRBJ2-7; tentative D call: TRBD2 (5 bases). V was pared by 3 bases and J by 2 bases, with 17 bases between. The CDR3 has 16 residues. Germline V gives CDR1 MNHNS, CDR2 SASEGT. CDR3 in amino acids: CASSDRGGRRTYEQYF. The CDR3 nucleotides are TGTGCCAGCAGTGATCGCGGAGGACGCCGGACCTACGAGCAGTACTTC.

This chain joins TRBV5-1 and TRBJ2-2; D possibly corresponds to TRBD1 (5 bases). The CDR3 runs to 15 residues. Germline CDR1 reads SGHRS; CDR2 reads YFSETQ. Trimming took 6 bases from V and 5 from J, leaving 17 bases between them. For the CDR3, the DNA is TGCGCCAGCAAGCCCGACAGCTATGGAACCGGGGAGCTGTTTTTT. It codes for CASKPDSYGTGELFF. Combining the CDR3 with reference TRBV5-1 and TRBJ2-2 gives the whole variable domain KAGVTQTPRYLIKTRGQQVTLSCSPISGHRSVSWYQQTPGQGLQFLFEYFSETQRNKGNFPGRFSGRQFSNSRSEMNVSTLELGDSALYLCASKPDSYGTGELFFGEGSRLTVL.

This chain uses TRBV5-1 with TRBJ1-5; 7 bases are a match to TRBD1. Germline V gene data show CDR1 as SGHRS and CDR2 as YFSETQ. There are 14 residues in the CDR3. V shed 0 bases, J shed 7 bases, and the junction held 4 bases outside the gene matches. CDR3 amino acids: CASSLGGGGQPQHF. The CDR3 region has the DNA TGCGCCAGCAGCTTGGGAGGGGGCGGGCAGCCCCAGCATTTT.

This clone was observed a handful of times. This sequence joins TRBV11-2 and TRBJ2-7, with no clear D. V was clipped by 1 base and J by 0 bases, with 10 bases between them. CDR3 length: 15 residues. Germline CDR1 is SGHAT and CDR2 is FQNNGV. The CDR3 protein is CASSLGPTSSYEQYF. CDR3 bases: TGTGCCAGCAGCTTAGGGCCAACCAGCTCCTACGAGCAGTACTTC.

This clone showed up just once. The chain combines TRBV2 with TRBJ2-3, with D maybe TRBD2 (5 bases). Germline V gene lookup returns CDR1 SNHLY and CDR2 FYNNEI. The germline V and J ends were trimmed by 3 bases and 2 bases, with 15 bases remaining between them. The CDR3 has 16 residues. The CDR3 sequence: CASSDIPVANTDTQYF. In DNA, the CDR3 is TGTGCCAGCAGTGACATCCCCGTAGCGAACACAGATACGCAGTATTTT.

This sequence joins TRBV2 and TRBJ1-6; 8 bases map to TRBD1. With 5 bases clipped from V and 10 bases from J, the junction kept 10 bases outside the gene matches. Germline V gives CDR1 SNHLY, CDR2 FYNNEI. The CDR3 runs to 15 residues. The CDR3 sequence: CASSKDSTGVSPLHF. As DNA, the CDR3 is TGTGCCAGCAGTAAAGACTCGACAGGGGTGTCACCCCTCCACTTT.

This clone has a single count. CDR3 sequence: CASSPGPWEEQYF. The CDR3 DNA reads TGTGCCAGCAGCCCAGGACCCTGGGAGGAGCAGTACTTC. The chain links TRBV7-9 to TRBJ2-7; D might be TRBD2 (5 bases). Germline assignment: CDR1 SEHNR and CDR2 FQNEAQ (reference sequence). Trimming removed 5 bases at V and 7 bases at J, with 15 bases between. The CDR3 consists of 13 residues.

This rearrangement joins TRBV6-6 to TRBJ2-2; 12 nucleotides line up with TRBD2. CDR1 is MNHNY and CDR2 is SVGAGI in the germline V gene (reference sequence). The CDR3 contains 16 residues. Trimming removed 6 bases from V and 2 bases from J; junction bases left unmatched: 4. CDR3 sequence (DNA): TGTGCCAGCAGGACAGGACTAGCGGGAAACACCGGGGAGCTGTTTTTT. It translates to CASRTGLAGNTGELFF.

A word on this clone: The same CDR3 can be traced to other DNA sequences in this sample. V gene TRBV2 combines with J gene TRBJ2-5; TRBD1 matches at 7 bases. J gave up 2 bases and V 7 bases, and 4 bases lay outside the gene matches. The CDR3 length is 13 residues. CDR1 SNHLY and CDR2 FYNNEI come from the germline V gene. Here the CDR3 DNA reads TGTGCCAGCACCGGACAGGCTCAAGAGACCCAGTACTTC. Residues: CASTGQAQETQYF.

This chain connects TRBV6-5 to TRBJ1-5; D is uncertain. The CDR3 extends over 15 amino acids. The V end lost 7 bases, the J end lost 0 bases, and 13 bases lay between the germline ends. Germline loops: CDR1 MNHEY, CDR2 SVGAGI. The CDR3 protein is CASKVRADSNQPQHF. The CDR3 DNA reads TGTGCCAGCAAGGTGAGGGCAGATAGCAATCAGCCCCAGCATTTT.